One and the same sample provided the 6 T cell receptor beta chains below, sequenced in a study of blood T cells in healthy people across ages. Sample-barcoded 5' priming and a J-beta primer mix drove a second PCR of 7 to 11 cycles. TCRdb reanalysed the 5' RACE reads using MiXCR and keeps one entry per CDR3 protein. The table includes some 1.4 million distinct CDR3 sequences, roughly 45% detected once. The sequenced material came from blood. The receptor source for this set is a woman aged 18-29 years in good health.

This chain uses TRBV10-3 with TRBJ2-7, with D maybe TRBD1 (5 bases). With 6 bases removed from V and 0 bases from J, the gap between germline ends came to 18 bases. This CDR3 has 16 amino acids. CDR1 and CDR2 from the germline V gene are ENHRY and SYGVKD. CDR3 DNA sequence: TGTGCCATCAGCGCTATCTATAAGGGGTCCTCCTACGAGCAGTACTTC. This translates into CAISAIYKGSSYEQYF.

The rearrangement uses TRBV21-1 and TRBJ1-5. TRBV21-1 is described as a pseudogene. The CDR3 sequence is 18 residues long. Here the CDR3 DNA reads TGTGCCAGCAGCAAAGCGTGTGGGCCGCGAAGAGGCAATCAGCCCCAGCATTTT. It is translated as CASSKACGPRRGNQPQHF.

The rearrangement links TRBV29-1 to TRBJ2-5, with D uncertain. CDR1 is SQVTM and CDR2 is ANQGSEA in the germline V gene. The germline V and J ends were trimmed by 5 bases and 3 bases, with 4 bases remaining between them. This CDR3 is 10 amino acids long. The CDR3: CSVIKETQYF. For the CDR3, the DNA is TGCAGCGTTATTAAAGAGACCCAGTACTTC.

The chain has TRBV20-1 and TRBJ2-5, with 7 positions matching TRBD2. TRBJ2-7 explains the end of the DNA better; the J call may be wrong. Per the germline V gene, CDR1 is DFQATT and CDR2 is SNEGSKA (reference sequence). The CDR3 loop spans 16 amino acids. The CDR3, as DNA: TGCAGTGCTAGAGATCACGGGAGGCTAAACACCTACGAGCAGTACTTC. It specifies CSARDHGRLNTYEQYF.

The chain carries TRBV6-1 and TRBJ1-1; D ambiguous. Trimming stripped 1 base from V and 0 bases from J, with 9 bases between. Germline lookup yields CDR1 MNHNS and CDR2 SASEGT. The CDR3 is made up of 15 amino acids. CDR3 nucleotide sequence: TGTGCCAGCAGTGAAGAAGGTAGGCTGAACACTGAAGCTTTCTTT. Translation: CASSEEGRLNTEAFF.

This clonotype was seen repeatedly, ten times or more. The chain couples TRBV5-6 to TRBJ2-5, with a possible D match to TRBD2 (5 bases). This CDR3 region has 14 residues. V lost 0 bases and J lost 1, with 7 bases in between. Germline lookup yields CDR1 SGHDT and CDR2 YYEEEE. CDR3 bases: TGTGCCAGCAGCTTGGGGCGGGCCCAAGAGACCCAGTACTTC. Amino acid sequence: CASSLGRAQETQYF.